Shown below are 18 T cell receptor beta chains from a single sample sequenced in a study of blood T cells in healthy people across ages. A second PCR, run for about 7 to 11 cycles, used a sample-barcoded 5' primer plus a J-beta primer mix. TCRdb analysed the 5' RACE reads with MiXCR anew, one entry per CDR3 protein. The sample yields 920,000 or so distinct CDR3 sequences, 40% to 50% seen once. The specimen sequenced was blood. These receptors all stem from a woman in her fifties or sixties in good health.

The chain employs TRBV10-3 and TRBJ2-4, with 14 bases identical to TRBD2. The CDR3 has 19 residues. CDR1 and CDR2 from the germline V gene are ENHRY and SYGVKD. Trimming removed 4 bases from V and 1 base from J; junction bases left unmatched: 9. The CDR3: CAISGGTSGREVAKNIQYF. CDR3 nucleotide sequence: TGTGCCATCAGTGGGGGGACTAGCGGGAGAGAAGTGGCCAAAAACATTCAGTACTTC.

With respect to this clonotype: At one boundary the junction diverges from the germline segment, which might be a read error. This chain uses TRBV9 with TRBJ2-5; D might be TRBD2 (5 bases). Germline V CDR1 and CDR2: SGDLS, YYNGEE. The CDR3 consists of 14 residues. In nucleotides, the CDR3 is TGTACCAGCAGCGTGACCGGAGGCCAAGAGACCCAGTACTTC. It is translated as CTSSVTGGQETQYF.

This sequence joins TRBV3-1 and TRBJ2-1, with TRBD2 as a possible D gene (6 bases). Deletions cut 4 bases from V and 10 bases from J, with 14 bases between. The CDR3 is 13 amino acids. In germline, CDR1 is LGHDT, CDR2 YNNKEL (reference sequence). Written as DNA, the CDR3 is TGTGCCAGCAGCCTACTCCCCGCGGGGGAGCAGTTCTTC. Translating gives CASSLLPAGEQFF.

This clonotype was seen a handful of times. This rearrangement joins TRBV28 to TRBJ2-7; 7 positions match TRBD2. Germline values: CDR1 MDHEN, CDR2 SYDVKM. This CDR3 comprises 14 residues. The ends lost 6 bases at V and 4 bases at J; junction bases unmatched: 9. CDR3 bases: TGTGCCAGCAGCCTGACTAGCTTCCCATACGAGCAGTACTTC. Amino acid sequence: CASSLTSFPYEQYF.

This clonotype was detected a few times. The chain links TRBV29-1 to TRBJ2-3; TRBD1 agrees at 7 bases. J was trimmed by 5 bases and V by 3 bases; bases with no gene match: 5. CDR3 length: 13 residues. The germline gives CDR1 SQVTM, CDR2 ANQGSEA. CDR3 region: CSVDEGAGDTQYF. The CDR3, as DNA: TGCAGCGTTGACGAGGGGGCCGGAGATACGCAGTATTTT.

There are a few counts of this clonotype. V usage is TRBV20-1 and J usage is TRBJ2-1; 11 nucleotides match TRBD2. V shed 5 bases and J 10 bases; nucleotides not matched to a gene: 10. The CDR3 loop spans 14 amino acids. Germline V gene data show CDR1 as DFQATT and CDR2 as SNEGSKA (reference sequence). The CDR3 loop is CSAPTSGMFREQFF. Here the CDR3 DNA reads TGCAGTGCTCCGACTAGCGGGATGTTTAGGGAGCAGTTCTTC.

Comments on this clonotype: A much larger clone is a single base away; this may be a read error. The CDR3 sequence is CSARDGGPKNTQYF. The CDR3 DNA is TGCAGTGCTAGAGATGGAGGACCCAAAAACACTCAGTACTTC. V usage is TRBV20-1 and J usage is TRBJ2-4, with TRBD2 as a possible D gene (5 bases). Per germline, CDR1 DFQATT and CDR2 SNEGSKA (reference sequence). This CDR3 has 14 amino acids.

The chain links TRBV28 to TRBJ1-2; D is unresolved. The germline V gene has CDR1 MDHEN and CDR2 SYDVKM. The V end was cut by 2 bases, the J end by 4 bases, with 8 bases between. This CDR3 comprises 13 residues. The CDR3 nucleotides read TGTGCCAGCAGTTTAAAGCGGGTCTATGGCTACACCTTC. Encoded protein: CASSLKRVYGYTF.

This chain joins TRBV20-1 and TRBJ2-1; TRBD2 agrees at 10 bases. Germline V gives CDR1 DFQATT, CDR2 SNEGSKA (reference sequence). The CDR3 totals 21 residues. The V segment lost 1 base and the J segment 2 bases; nucleotides outside the gene matches: 20. Written as DNA, the CDR3 is TGCAGTGCTAGAGCCCTTATGGCACCGACTAGCGGGCGCCATACCTACAATGAGCAGTTCTTC. Translated: CSARALMAPTSGRHTYNEQFF.

This chain links TRBV6-5 with TRBJ1-1, with unresolved D. Germline V gene sequence: CDR1 MNHEY, CDR2 SVGAGI. V shed 2 bases and J shed 2 bases, with 15 bases lying between them. This CDR3 contains 16 residues. CDR3 protein: CASSYRVVGGNTEAFF. The CDR3 DNA reads as TGTGCCAGCAGTTACAGGGTAGTGGGTGGAAACACTGAAGCTTTCTTT.

Comment on this clonotype: This may be a read error: a much more frequent sequence differs by one nucleotide. V and J are TRBV6-5 and TRBJ2-7; D unclear. The germline gives CDR1 MNHEY, CDR2 SVGAGI. CDR3 length: 11 residues. The CDR3 bases are TGTGCCAACAGTTGGAACTACGAGCAGTACTTC. Amino acids: CANSWNYEQYF.

This clonotype was observed a few times. The chain links TRBV11-2 to TRBJ2-3; D uncertain. The germline CDR1 and CDR2 sequences are SGHAT and FQNNGV. Between the trimmed V and J ends, which lost 1 base and 9 bases, there was a span of 14 bases. The CDR3 sequence is 14 residues long. CDR3 nucleotide sequence: TGTGCCAGCAGCTTAGGAGGTGTTCGGTTAACGCAGTATTTT. The encoded protein is CASSLGGVRLTQYF.

The chain couples TRBV5-1 to TRBJ2-7, with TRBD1 identical over 8 bases. In germline, CDR1 is SGHRS, CDR2 YFSETQ. The CDR3 is 18 amino acids. After removal of 4 bases from V and 0 bases from J, the junction contained 15 bases not matched to a gene. Here the CDR3 reads CASSLSGTGIRSSYEQYF. The CDR3 DNA follows: TGCGCCAGCAGCCTATCCGGGACAGGAATTCGTAGCTCCTACGAGCAGTACTTC.

The chain links TRBV20-1 to TRBJ2-7; 7 bases line up with TRBD2. This CDR3 comprises 14 residues. V shed 4 bases, J shed 0 bases, and the junction held 6 bases outside the gene matches. Germline assignment: CDR1 DFQATT and CDR2 SNEGSKA (reference sequence). CDR3 in DNA: TGCAGTGCTATACTAGCGTCAACCTCCTACGAGCAGTACTTC. As protein: CSAILASTSYEQYF.

The chain recombines TRBV5-1 with TRBJ1-1; tentatively, D is TRBD1 (5 bases). Germline V gene lookup returns CDR1 SGHRS and CDR2 YFSETQ. The CDR3 length is 15 residues. V shed 4 bases and J shed 0 bases, with 13 bases lying between them. Written as DNA, the CDR3 is TGCGCCAGCAGCGCAGGGTTCTCGATGAACACTGAAGCTTTCTTT. Protein product: CASSAGFSMNTEAFF.

The genes are TRBV20-1 and TRBJ2-5, with D perhaps matching TRBD1 (6 bases). This CDR3 comprises 12 residues. CDR1 is DFQATT and CDR2 is SNEGSKA in the germline V gene (reference sequence). The V and J ends lost 6 bases and 4 bases respectively, with 12 bases between them. DNA of the CDR3: TGCAGTGCCAGACAGGCCGGAGAGACCCAGTACTTC. As protein: CSARQAGETQYF.

The chain joins TRBV10-3 to TRBJ1-4, with TRBD1 as a possible D gene (5 bases). The CDR3 runs to 14 residues. Between the trimmed V and J ends, which lost 8 bases and 5 bases, there was a span of 15 bases. CDR1 and CDR2 from the germline V gene are ENHRY and SYGVKD. CDR3 sequence: CAIGDDSSNEKLFF. CDR3 DNA: TGTGCCATCGGGGATGACAGTTCAAATGAAAAACTGTTTTTT.

Comment on this clonotype: An end of the junction does not agree with germline; a read error may underlie this. In DNA form, the CDR3 reads TGTGCCAGCAGACACGACCAGGGGTGGACAGGGGCATTCAACAAGCAGAACTTC. Translated, it gives CASRHDQGWTGAFNKQNF. The chain uses TRBV6-2 or TRBV6-3 and TRBJ2-5; TRBD1 aligns across 9 bases. In germline, CDR1 is MNHEY, CDR2 SVGEGT. The CDR3 is made up of 18 amino acids.